Sequencing of this T cell receptor beta chain was carried out in a study of Graves' ophthalmopathy and Graves' hyperthyroidism. The germline CDR1 and CDR2 sequences are LNHDA and SQIVND (reference sequence). CDR3 length: 16 residues. The V and J ends lost 2 bases and 1 base respectively, with 12 bases between them. CDR3 regions of TCR beta were amplified from RNA transcripts. RT-PCR with HTBI primers came first, then second-round multiplex PCR. TCRdb redid the calling of the multiplex PCR reads with MiXCR, one entry per CDR3 protein. The table has more than 300,000 distinct CDR3 sequences, about 15% seen once. A follow-up of 18 months without ophthalmopathy meant that hyperthyroidism was stable.

The chain links TRBV19 to TRBJ1-5; maybe TRBD1 (6 bases). Sample: peripheral blood. This TCR came from an adult woman with stable Graves' hyperthyroidism. The CDR3 here is CASSISRGDSNQPQHF. In DNA, the CDR3 is TGTGCCAGTAGTATATCAAGGGGGGACAGCAATCAGCCCCAGCATTTT.